This T cell receptor beta chain was captured in a study of early T cells in non-severe SARS-CoV-2 infection. CDR3 length: 17 amino acids. J lost 3 bases, V lost 4 bases, and 7 bases had no gene match. TCRdb reprocessed the 5' RACE reads via MiXCR and lists one record per CDR3 protein. Of around 80,000 distinct CDR3 sequences detected, roughly 13% appear once; the ten largest clones hold more than 1.2%. The sequencing input was whole blood. The receptor comes from an adult who was a healthcare worker with PCR-confirmed SARS-CoV-2 infection or an uninfected control (not recorded which). The chain employs TRBV12-3 or TRBV12-4 and TRBJ2-3, with 13 bases matching TRBD2. The CDR3 sequence: CASSYRPTSGGTDTQYF. The CDR3 DNA follows: TGTGCCAGCAGTTACCGCCCGACTAGCGGGGGGACAGATACGCAGTATTTT.